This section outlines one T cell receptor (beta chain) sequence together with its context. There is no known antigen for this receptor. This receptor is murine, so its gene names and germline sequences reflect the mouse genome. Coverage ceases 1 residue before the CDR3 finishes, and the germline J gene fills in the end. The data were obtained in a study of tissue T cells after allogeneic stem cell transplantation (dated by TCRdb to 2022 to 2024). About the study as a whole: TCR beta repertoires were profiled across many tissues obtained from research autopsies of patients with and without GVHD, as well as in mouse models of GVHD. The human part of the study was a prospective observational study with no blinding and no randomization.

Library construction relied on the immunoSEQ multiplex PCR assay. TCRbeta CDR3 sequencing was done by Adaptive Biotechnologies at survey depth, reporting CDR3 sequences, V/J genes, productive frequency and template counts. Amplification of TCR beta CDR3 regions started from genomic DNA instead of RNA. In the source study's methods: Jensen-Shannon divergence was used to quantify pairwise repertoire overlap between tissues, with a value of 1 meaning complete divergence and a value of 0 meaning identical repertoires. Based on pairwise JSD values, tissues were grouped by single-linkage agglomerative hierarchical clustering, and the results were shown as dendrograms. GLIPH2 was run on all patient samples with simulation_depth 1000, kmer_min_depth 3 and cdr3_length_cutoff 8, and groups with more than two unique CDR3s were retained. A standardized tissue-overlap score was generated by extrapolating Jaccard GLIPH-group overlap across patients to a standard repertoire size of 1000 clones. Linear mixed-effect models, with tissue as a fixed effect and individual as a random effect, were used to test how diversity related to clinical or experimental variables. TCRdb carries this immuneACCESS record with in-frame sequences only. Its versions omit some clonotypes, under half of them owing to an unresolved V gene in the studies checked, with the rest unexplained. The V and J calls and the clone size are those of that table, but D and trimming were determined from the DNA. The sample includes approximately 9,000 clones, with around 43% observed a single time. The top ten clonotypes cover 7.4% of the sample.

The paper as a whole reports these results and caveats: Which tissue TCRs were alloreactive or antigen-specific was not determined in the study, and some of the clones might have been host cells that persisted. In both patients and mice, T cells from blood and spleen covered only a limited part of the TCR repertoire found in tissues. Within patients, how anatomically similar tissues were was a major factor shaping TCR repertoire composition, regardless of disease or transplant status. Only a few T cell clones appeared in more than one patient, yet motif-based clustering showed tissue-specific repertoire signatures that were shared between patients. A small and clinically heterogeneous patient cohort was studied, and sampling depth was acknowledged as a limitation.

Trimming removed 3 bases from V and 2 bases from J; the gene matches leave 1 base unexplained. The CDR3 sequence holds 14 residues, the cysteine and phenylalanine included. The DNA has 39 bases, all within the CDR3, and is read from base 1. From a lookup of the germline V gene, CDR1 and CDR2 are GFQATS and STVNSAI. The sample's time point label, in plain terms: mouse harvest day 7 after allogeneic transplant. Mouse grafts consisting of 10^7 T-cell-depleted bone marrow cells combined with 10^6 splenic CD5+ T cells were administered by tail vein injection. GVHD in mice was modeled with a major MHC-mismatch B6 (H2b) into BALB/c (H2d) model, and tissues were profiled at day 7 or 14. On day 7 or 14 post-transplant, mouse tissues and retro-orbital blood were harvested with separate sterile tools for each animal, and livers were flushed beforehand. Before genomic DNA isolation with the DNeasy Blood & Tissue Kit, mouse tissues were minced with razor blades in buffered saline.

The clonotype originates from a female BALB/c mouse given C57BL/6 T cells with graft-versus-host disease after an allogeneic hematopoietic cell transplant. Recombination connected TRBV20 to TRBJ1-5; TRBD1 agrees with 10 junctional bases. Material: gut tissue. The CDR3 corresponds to CGARGTGDNQAPLF. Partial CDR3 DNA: TGTGGTGCTAGAGGGACAGGGGACAACCAGGCTCCGCTT.